This entry lists 29 T cell receptor beta chains sequenced from one sample in a study of T cells in localized non-small cell lung cancer. This table comes from immunoSEQ multiplex PCR, and its TCRdb copy is limited to in-frame clones, with some not included. The sample lists roughly 29,000 clones, roughly four fifths seen once, with 5% to 6.5% in the top ten. The input for sequencing was peripheral blood mononuclear cells, taken before any cancer treatment. These receptors were taken from a man between 40 and 70 years old with stage III lung adenocarcinoma.

In this sample, this clone turned up a few times. The chain links TRBV7-8 to TRBJ2-7, with unresolved D. Germline V gives CDR1 SGHVS, CDR2 FQNEAQ. V lost 2 bases, J lost 0 bases, and 8 bases lay in between. The CDR3 runs 14 residues. This CDR3 is CASSLILDSYEQYV. CDR3 nucleotide sequence: TGTGCCAGCAGCTTAATCCTCGACTCCTACGAGCAGTACGTC.

The CDR3 protein is CASSLRADGYYGYTF. The DNA of the CDR3 is TGTGCCAGCAGCTTACGAGCCGACGGGTACTATGGCTACACCTTC. The chain uses TRBV5-5 and TRBJ1-2; D not certain. V lost 2 bases and J 3 bases, leaving 14 bases between the germline ends. The CDR3 runs 15 residues. In germline, CDR1 is SGHKS, CDR2 YYEKEE (reference sequence). Filled out from reference TRBV5-5 and TRBJ1-2, the complete variable domain reads DAGVTQSPTHLIKTRGQQVTLRCSPISGHKSVSWYQQVLGQGPQFIFQYYEKEERGRGNFPDRFSARQFPNYSSELNVNALLLGDSALYLCASSLRADGYYGYTFGSGTRLTVV.

The genes are TRBV5-4 and TRBJ2-5; D unresolved. Trimming cost V 0 bases and J 5 bases, with 11 bases left between them. Germline CDR1 and CDR2: SGHNT and YYREEE (reference sequence). The CDR3 sequence is 14 residues long. CDR3 in amino acids: CASSLGASRETQYF. The CDR3 DNA follows: TGTGCCAGCAGCTTGGGGGCATCGAGGGAGACCCAGTACTTC.

This chain connects TRBV30 to TRBJ2-3; no firm D call. V was cut by 3 bases and J by 5 bases, with 18 bases left in between. CDR1 is GTSNPN, CDR2 SVGIG, per germline (reference sequence). The CDR3 sequence is 15 residues long. Written as DNA, the CDR3 is TGTGCCTGGAGCGGAGCTCCCCCGGCGCGAGATACGCAGTATTTT. Protein product: CAWSGAPPARDTQYF.

This chain connects TRBV5-1 to TRBJ2-7; no definite D call. V was cut by 0 bases and J by 2 bases, with 12 bases left in between. Germline values: CDR1 SGHRS, CDR2 YFSETQ. CDR3 length: 15 residues. Here the CDR3 reads CASSLEAGYTYEQYF. DNA of the CDR3: TGCGCCAGCAGCTTGGAGGCAGGTTACACCTACGAGCAGTACTTC.

J is TRBJ2-7 and V is TRBV5-5; D is perhaps TRBD2 (6 bases). The V and J ends lost 5 bases and 0 bases respectively, with 15 bases between them. Germline CDR1 SGHKS, CDR2 YYEKEE (reference sequence). The CDR3 contains 15 residues. CDR3 in DNA: TGTGCCAGCAGACCGGGACTTCCAAGCTCCTACGAGCAGTACTTC. Its protein is CASRPGLPSSYEQYF.

The V and J genes are TRBV5-1 and TRBJ1-3; the D is unclear. V was trimmed by 0 bases and J by 4 bases, leaving 14 bases between them. The CDR3 has 16 amino acids. From germline, CDR1 is SGHRS and CDR2 YFSETQ. The CDR3 protein is CASSLAGAAFGNTIYF. In nucleotides, the CDR3 is TGCGCCAGCAGCTTGGCCGGAGCGGCGTTCGGAAACACCATATATTTT.

The chain joins TRBV5-1 to TRBJ2-7; maybe TRBD1 (6 bases). The ends were cut back, 1 base at V and 5 bases at J, with 7 bases in the middle. This CDR3 is built from 12 residues. The germline V gene has CDR1 SGHRS and CDR2 YFSETQ. The CDR3 is CASSLKGDEQYF. The CDR3 DNA is TGCGCCAGCAGCTTGAAGGGGGACGAGCAGTACTTC.

This clone has a single count. The CDR3 DNA sequence: TGTGCCAGCAGTGAGGGGCAGGGGGTACAGTATGGCTACACCTTC. Translated: CASSEGQGVQYGYTF. The J gene is TRBJ1-2, the V gene TRBV6-1; 7 positions agree with TRBD1. V dropped 3 bases and J dropped 5; count of bases not matched to a gene: 9. This CDR3 is 15 amino acids long. The V gene's germline CDR1 is MNHNS and CDR2 SASEGT.

The chain couples TRBV7-9 to TRBJ1-1; 7 nucleotides match TRBD1. CDR1 is SEHNR and CDR2 is FQNEAQ in the germline V gene (reference sequence). With 3 bases clipped from V and 7 bases from J, the junction kept 8 bases outside the gene matches. The CDR3 is made up of 14 amino acids. This chain's CDR3 is CASSFQPRTGEAFF. CDR3 coding DNA: TGTGCCAGCAGCTTCCAGCCCCGGACAGGTGAAGCTTTCTTT.

The chain is built from TRBV19 and TRBJ1-1; D is unresolved. Deletions cut 3 bases from V and 2 bases from J, with 10 bases between. Per germline, CDR1 LNHDA and CDR2 SQIVND (reference sequence). This CDR3 contains 14 residues. CDR3 bases: TGTGCCAGTAGTATTGGGCAGTTAAACACTGAAGCTTTCTTT. It codes for CASSIGQLNTEAFF.

The J gene is TRBJ2-3, the V gene TRBV7-2, with D tentatively TRBD1 or TRBD2 (5 bases each). V lost 6 bases and J 6 bases, leaving 16 bases between the germline ends. In germline, CDR1 is SGHTA, CDR2 FQGNSA. The CDR3 runs to 14 residues. CDR3 bases: TGTGCCAGCAGTCCCGAGTGGGGGTCGGATACGCAGTATTTT. Residues: CASSPEWGSDTQYF.

This chain connects TRBV30 to TRBJ1-3; D uncertain. The ends were cut back, 7 bases at V and 3 bases at J, with 13 bases in the middle. CDR1 GTSNPN and CDR2 SVGIG come from the germline V gene (reference sequence). The CDR3 spans 13 residues. The CDR3 is CALGPSGGNTIYF. CDR3 in DNA: TGTGCCTTGGGTCCCTCTGGTGGAAACACCATATATTTT.

The CDR3 region is CAISDLGNQPQHF. The DNA of the CDR3 is TGTGCCATCAGCGACCTTGGTAATCAGCCCCAGCATTTT. J is TRBJ1-5 and V is TRBV10-3; D gene unclear. Deletions cut 6 bases from V and 4 bases from J, with 10 bases between. The CDR3 is 13 amino acids. From germline, CDR1 is ENHRY and CDR2 SYGVKD.

A few counts support this clone. This CDR3 reads CASSLERSQETQYF. CDR3 bases: TGTGCCAGCTCTCTCGAGCGCTCTCAAGAGACCCAGTACTTC. The J gene is TRBJ2-5, the V gene TRBV2, with D uncertain. This CDR3 comprises 14 residues. V lost 8 bases to trimming and J lost 2 bases, with 15 bases between them. Germline loops: CDR1 SNHLY, CDR2 FYNNEI.

The chain uses TRBV5-4 and TRBJ2-3, with 10 bases matching TRBD2. CDR1 SGHNT and CDR2 YYREEE come from the germline V gene (reference sequence). V lost 5 bases and J lost 3; bases outside the gene matches: 6. The CDR3 spans 15 residues. The CDR3 loop reads CASRLSGRATDTQYF. The DNA for the CDR3 is TGTGCCAGCAGGTTAAGCGGGAGGGCTACAGATACGCAGTATTTT.

The CDR3 is CASSWTLLTLHF. The CDR3 DNA reads as TGTGCCAGCAGTTGGACACTCCTCACCCTCCACTTT. This chain links TRBV28 with TRBJ1-6; possible D gene TRBD1, 5 bases. Germline V CDR1 and CDR2: MDHEN, SYDVKM. The CDR3 runs 12 residues. Between the trimmed V and J ends, which lost 4 bases and 14 bases, there was a span of 12 bases.

The J gene is TRBJ1-4, the V gene TRBV27, with D uncertain. The V and J ends lost 6 bases and 8 bases respectively, with 13 bases between them. CDR1 is MNHEY, CDR2 SMNVEV, per germline (reference sequence). The CDR3 contains 13 residues. CDR3 region: CASRGWEEEKLFF. CDR3 nucleotides: TGTGCCAGCAGGGGTTGGGAAGAAGAAAAACTGTTTTTT.

This rearrangement joins TRBV21-1 to TRBJ2-5; TRBD1, as called in the table, went unchecked against the DNA. TRBV21-1 is reported as a pseudogene. The CDR3 contains 14 residues. The CDR3 loop reads CASSTLDSQETQYF. The CDR3 DNA follows: TGTGCCAGCAGCACTCTGGACAGCCAAGAGACCCAGTACTTC.

The J gene is TRBJ1-2, the V gene TRBV6-1, with TRBD1 matching over 7 bases. The CDR3 contains 14 residues. Germline V gene sequence: CDR1 MNHNS, CDR2 SASEGT. V lost 5 bases, J lost 7 bases, and 10 bases stayed unmatched. CDR3 residues: CASSSDRAFGGYTF. In DNA form, the CDR3 reads TGTGCCAGCAGTTCAGACAGGGCCTTTGGTGGCTACACCTTC.

This sequence joins TRBV5-1 and TRBJ2-1; no reliable D call. CDR1 is SGHRS and CDR2 is YFSETQ in the germline V gene. The CDR3 contains 14 residues. Trimming stripped 7 bases from V and 0 bases from J, with 11 bases between. This chain's CDR3 is CASALPSSYNEQFF. The CDR3 nucleotides read TGCGCCAGCGCCCTCCCCAGCTCCTACAATGAGCAGTTCTTC.

This sequence joins TRBV18 and TRBJ2-7, with a weak D call TRBD2 (5 bases). CDR1 and CDR2 (germline): KGHSH, LQKENI. The CDR3 runs 15 residues. The ends were cut back, 5 bases at V and 2 bases at J, with 16 bases in the middle. The CDR3 DNA reads as TGTGCCAGCTCATTCCCCACCGGGGATACCTACGAGCAGTACTTC. Translation: CASSFPTGDTYEQYF. The variable domain in full, completed from reference TRBV18 and TRBJ2-7, reads NAGVMQNPRHLVRRRGQEARLRCSPMKGHSHVYWYRQLPEEGLKFMVYLQKENIIDESGMPKERFSAEFPKEGPSILRIQQVVRGDSAAYFCASSFPTGDTYEQYFGPGTRLTVT.

The chain carries TRBV5-6 and TRBJ1-4; D unclear. Germline V gives CDR1 SGHDT, CDR2 YYEEEE. This CDR3 is built from 12 residues. V lost 0 bases, J lost 8 bases, and 5 bases lay in between. Written as DNA, the CDR3 is TGTGCCAGCAGCTTGGGGGTAGAAAAACTGTTTTTT. Translation gives CASSLGVEKLFF. The variable domain in full, completed from reference TRBV5-6 and TRBJ1-4, reads DAGVTQSPTHLIKTRGQQVTLRCSPKSGHDTVSWYQQALGQGPQFIFQYYEEEERQRGNFPDRFSGHQFPNYSSELNVNALLLGDSALYLCASSLGVEKLFFGSGTQLSVL.

The chain is built from TRBV6-5 and TRBJ1-2; possible D gene TRBD1, 5 bases. The V end lost 4 bases, the J end lost 4 bases, and 13 bases lay between the germline ends. Germline assignment: CDR1 MNHEY and CDR2 SVGAGI. CDR3 length: 14 amino acids. CDR3: CASSSPTDRYGYTF. The CDR3 DNA reads as TGTGCCAGCAGTTCCCCGACAGATCGCTATGGCTACACCTTC.

The chain links TRBV11-3 to TRBJ2-2; D gene unclear. CDR1 SGHNT and CDR2 YENEEA come from the germline V gene. This CDR3 region has 12 residues. The ends were cut back, 3 bases at V and 4 bases at J, with 3 bases in the middle. Here the CDR3 reads CASSFLTGELFF. The DNA for the CDR3 is TGTGCCAGCAGCTTTCTCACCGGGGAGCTGTTTTTT.

V is TRBV6-1 and J is TRBJ2-3; D gene ambiguous. The length of the CDR3 is 18 residues. CDR1 and CDR2 (germline): MNHNS, SASEGT. Trimming cost V 1 base and J 2 bases, with 19 bases left between them. The CDR3 loop reads CASSEDTVAPTNTDTQYF. CDR3 nucleotide sequence: TGTGCCAGCAGTGAAGATACGGTGGCACCTACAAACACAGATACGCAGTATTTT.

This clone appeared once. Written as DNA, the CDR3 is TGTGCCAGCAGTGGATTGAGGCAGAAAAGTTATAATTCACCCCTCCACTTT. Amino acid sequence: CASSGLRQKSYNSPLHF. The rearrangement links TRBV2 to TRBJ1-6; unclear D gene. This CDR3 has 17 amino acids. The V gene's germline CDR1 is SNHLY and CDR2 FYNNEI. Deletions cut 4 bases from V and 4 bases from J, with 17 bases between.

V usage is TRBV11-2 and J usage is TRBJ1-3; D uncertain. Germline V gene data show CDR1 as SGHAT and CDR2 as FQNNGV. Trimming shortened V by 3 bases and J by 4 bases, and 10 bases separated the two germline ends. CDR3 size: 14 residues. Written as DNA, the CDR3 is TGTGCCAGCAGCTTTCGAGAGTTCGGAAACACCATATATTTT. Translating it yields CASSFREFGNTIYF.

The gene calls are TRBV15 and TRBJ2-7; D not resolved. The CDR3 is made up of 13 amino acids. Trimming removed 0 bases at V and 2 bases at J, with 5 bases between. Germline V gene data show CDR1 as LNHNV and CDR2 as YYDKDF (reference sequence). As DNA, the CDR3 is TGTGCCACCAGCAGAGATCCAACCTACGAGCAGTACTTC. This encodes CATSRDPTYEQYF.